This entry lists 24 T cell receptor beta chains sequenced from one sample in a study of CD8 T cells in Susac syndrome. A quantity of about 0.5 to 1 ug RNA underwent reverse transcription using random hexamers. TCRdb redid the calling of the immunoSEQ multiplex PCR reads with MiXCR, one entry per CDR3 protein. There are around 130,000 distinct CDR3 sequences in the sample; 65% to 90% occur only once, and roughly 0.5% lies in the top ten. Sequenced material: CD8+ T cells from PBMCs. The receptors here all came from a human donor with multiple sclerosis.

This chain links TRBV13 with TRBJ2-5; TRBD2 matches at 7 bases. The junction had 17 bases not matched to a gene; V was cut back by 2 bases and J by 2 bases. Germline assignment: CDR1 PRHDT and CDR2 FYEKMQ (reference sequence). This CDR3 has 19 residues. In nucleotides, the CDR3 is TGTGCCAGCAGCTTATTTGCAAACGTTGAGGCGGGGGAGCAAGAGACCCAGTACTTC. It codes for CASSLFANVEAGEQETQYF. The full variable domain, with the rest looked up from reference TRBV13 and TRBJ2-5, is AAGVIQSPRHLIKEKRETATLKCYPIPRHDTVYWYQQGPGQDPQFLISFYEKMQSDKGSIPDRFSAQQFSDYHSELNMSSLELGDSALYFCASSLFANVEAGEQETQYFGPGTRLLVL.

The rearrangement links TRBV27 to TRBJ2-3, with a tentative D call TRBD2 (7 bases). CDR1 is MNHEY, CDR2 SMNVEV, per germline (reference sequence). CDR3 length: 13 residues. The V and J ends lost 10 bases and 2 bases respectively, with 13 bases between them. The CDR3 is CATRGGDTDTQYF. As DNA, the CDR3 is TGTGCCACCCGAGGGGGGGACACAGATACGCAGTATTTT.

The chain's CDR3 is CATPSGPEAFF. The CDR3 DNA reads as TGTGCCACCCCCTCAGGCCCTGAAGCTTTCTTT. The V gene is TRBV2, the J gene TRBJ1-1; no definite D call. Germline CDR1 and CDR2: SNHLY and FYNNEI. This CDR3 region has 11 residues. Trimming removed 10 bases at V and 6 bases at J, with 12 bases between.

The rearrangement links TRBV4-3 to TRBJ1-1; D may be TRBD1 (5 bases). Trimming shortened V by 4 bases and J by 1 base, and 16 bases separated the two germline ends. Germline lookup yields CDR1 LGHNA and CDR2 YSLEER. This CDR3 is 16 amino acids long. This CDR3 reads CASSPRVGQWNTEAFF. The CDR3 DNA reads TGCGCCAGCAGCCCCAGGGTAGGGCAGTGGAACACTGAAGCTTTCTTT.

The J gene is TRBJ2-2, the V gene TRBV20-1; D gene unclear. Germline CDR1 is DFQATT and CDR2 is SNEGSKA (reference sequence). Trimming stripped 4 bases from V and 2 bases from J, with 14 bases between. The CDR3 is 15 amino acids. The chain's CDR3 is CSAITRQINTGELFF. CDR3 coding DNA: TGCAGTGCTATAACACGCCAAATAAACACCGGGGAGCTGTTTTTT.

V gene TRBV27 combines with J gene TRBJ2-1; tentative D call: TRBD2 (6 bases). Germline V gene lookup returns CDR1 MNHEY and CDR2 SMNVEV (reference sequence). V was pared by 2 bases and J by 6 bases, with 11 bases between. The CDR3 has 14 residues. CDR3 nucleotide sequence: TGTGCCAGCAGTTTAGCGGGGCTCGGCAATGAGCAGTTCTTC. It yields the protein CASSLAGLGNEQFF.

The CDR3 DNA reads TGTGCCAGTAGTATGTCGATAGCGGGTTGGAAAGAGACCCAGTACTTC. Translated, it gives CASSMSIAGWKETQYF. This chain connects TRBV19 to TRBJ2-5, with 7 bases lining up with TRBD2. CDR3 length equals 16 residues. V was pared by 3 bases and J by 3 bases, with 10 bases of the junction left unmatched. The V gene's germline CDR1 is LNHDA and CDR2 SQIVND (reference sequence).

This sequence joins TRBV4-1 and TRBJ1-2; the match to TRBD1 covers 8 bases. CDR1 is MGHRA, CDR2 YSYEKL, per germline. V trimming: 11 bases; J trimming: 4 bases; junction bases outside the gene matches: 18. CDR3 length: 16 residues. CDR3 in amino acids: CAPPVDVGQETYGYTF. In nucleotides, the CDR3 is TGCGCCCCACCGGTCGATGTGGGACAGGAGACCTATGGCTACACCTTC.

The chain employs TRBV12-3 or TRBV12-4 and TRBJ1-1; possibly TRBD1 for D (5 bases). Trimming cost V 6 bases and J 4 bases, with 18 bases left between them. This CDR3 has 15 amino acids. CDR3 nucleotide sequence: TGTGCCAGCAGCCCCGTAGACCTGGGGGGCACTGAAGCTTTCTTT. Translating it yields CASSPVDLGGTEAFF.

The sample holds a few counts of this clonotype. V and J are TRBV4-1 and TRBJ2-1, with 8 bases matching TRBD2. Trimming removed 0 bases from V and 4 bases from J; junction bases left unmatched: 5. Germline assignment: CDR1 MGHRA and CDR2 YSYEKL. The CDR3 contains 16 residues. CDR3 in DNA: TGCGCCAGCAGCCAAGATTGGGCGGGAGGTTACAATGAGCAGTTCTTC. This translates into CASSQDWAGGYNEQFF.

In DNA, the CDR3 is TGTGCCAGCAGCTTACCTCGGGGGGGGTCCAGCTCTGGGGCCAACGTCCTGACTTTC. It codes for CASSLPRGGSSSGANVLTF. This sequence joins TRBV7-6 and TRBJ2-6; 8 bases are a match to TRBD2. Germline V gene data show CDR1 as SGHVS and CDR2 as FNYEAQ. This CDR3 spans 19 amino acids. V shed 2 bases and J 0 bases; nucleotides not matched to a gene: 9. Filled out from reference TRBV7-6 and TRBJ2-6, the complete variable domain reads GAGVSQSPRYKVTKRGQDVALRCDPISGHVSLYWYRQALGQGPEFLTYFNYEAQQDKSGLPNDRFSAERPEGSISTLTIQRTEQRDSAMYRCASSLPRGGSSSGANVLTFGAGSRLTVL.

This rearrangement joins TRBV12-3 or TRBV12-4 to TRBJ2-3; unclear D gene. Trimming cost V 5 bases and J 6 bases, with 9 bases left between them. The CDR3 is 12 residues long. The CDR3: CASSLSRDTQYF. The CDR3 region has the DNA TGTGCCAGCAGTCTATCCCGGGATACGCAGTATTTT.

CDR3 amino acids: CASSAMETEGSYGYTF. Written as DNA, the CDR3 is TGTGCCAGCAGCGCTATGGAGACAGAGGGGAGCTATGGCTACACCTTC. This chain connects TRBV9 to TRBJ1-2; D perhaps matches TRBD1 (5 bases). The CDR3 length is 16 residues. The germline CDR1 and CDR2 sequences are SGDLS and YYNGEE. Trimming stripped 3 bases from V and 4 bases from J, with 19 bases between.

On this clonotype itself: The final CDR3 position lacks the conserved phenylalanine or tryptophan, pointing to a likely read error. J is TRBJ1-1 and V is TRBV9, with D perhaps TRBD1 (6 bases). Germline lookup yields CDR1 SGDLS and CDR2 YYNGEE. Trimming shortened V by 4 bases and J by 7 bases, and 17 bases separated the two germline ends. CDR3 size: 14 residues. This chain's CDR3 is CASSSEDSNIEAFL. The CDR3 DNA reads TGTGCCAGCAGCTCAGAGGACAGCAATATTGAAGCTTTCCTT.

The chain combines TRBV5-5 with TRBJ2-6; D gene unclear. The CDR3 extends over 11 amino acids. V lost 5 bases and J lost 3, with 0 bases in between. CDR1 and CDR2 from the germline V gene are SGHKS and YYEKEE (reference sequence). The CDR3 DNA reads as TGTGCCAGCAGTGGGGCCAACGTCCTGACTTTC. Translated, it gives CASSGANVLTF.

The chain couples TRBV9 to TRBJ1-1, with a weak D call TRBD1 (5 bases). Germline values: CDR1 SGDLS, CDR2 YYNGEE. The V and J ends lost 0 bases and 1 base respectively, with 7 bases between them. The CDR3 has 14 amino acids. The CDR3 is CASSVEGENTEAFF. DNA for the CDR3: TGTGCCAGCAGCGTAGAAGGGGAGAACACTGAAGCTTTCTTT.

The chain carries TRBV2 and TRBJ1-1; D gene ambiguous. CDR3 size: 11 residues. Deletions cut 8 bases from V and 7 bases from J, with 11 bases between. CDR1 is SNHLY and CDR2 is FYNNEI in the germline V gene. The CDR3 DNA is TGTGCCAGCTTAATTCAGCTTGAAGCTTTCTTT. Residues: CASLIQLEAFF. Full variable domain (rest looked up from reference TRBV2 and TRBJ1-1): EPEVTQTPSHQVTQMGQEVILRCVPISNHLYFYWYRQILGQKVEFLVSFYNNEISEKSEIFDDQFSVERPDGSNFTLKIRSTKLEDSAMYFCASLIQLEAFFGQGTRLTVV.

The rearrangement links TRBV29-1 to TRBJ2-3; 7 positions match TRBD2. The CDR3 runs 15 residues. V lost 0 bases, J lost 1 base, and 4 bases stayed unmatched. The germline gives CDR1 SQVTM, CDR2 ANQGSEA. The CDR3 loop reads CSVEEQGGGTDTQYF. CDR3 bases: TGCAGCGTTGAAGAGCAGGGAGGGGGCACAGATACGCAGTATTTT.

This clonotype showed up just a few times. The rearrangement joins TRBV29-1 to TRBJ1-1; D remains ambiguous. Germline V gene data show CDR1 as SQVTM and CDR2 as ANQGSEA. With 3 bases removed from V and 2 bases from J, the gap between germline ends came to 19 bases. The CDR3 contains 16 residues. The CDR3 here is CSVDPAEGGINTEAFF. The CDR3 DNA reads as TGCAGCGTTGACCCAGCAGAAGGAGGGATTAACACTGAAGCTTTCTTT.

This chain links TRBV5-5 with TRBJ2-1; 13 positions agree with TRBD2. Germline V gene sequence: CDR1 SGHKS, CDR2 YYEKEE (reference sequence). This CDR3 contains 17 residues. V shed 2 bases, J shed 5 bases, and the junction held 7 bases outside the gene matches. This CDR3 reads CASSLSGLAGLNNEQFF. In DNA form, the CDR3 reads TGTGCCAGCAGCTTATCGGGACTAGCGGGACTGAACAATGAGCAGTTCTTC. The whole variable domain, filled in from reference TRBV5-5 and TRBJ2-1, reads DAGVTQSPTHLIKTRGQQVTLRCSPISGHKSVSWYQQVLGQGPQFIFQYYEKEERGRGNFPDRFSARQFPNYSSELNVNALLLGDSALYLCASSLSGLAGLNNEQFFGPGTRLTVL.

The chain uses TRBV21-1 and TRBJ1-1; the table's D call TRBD1 went unverified against the DNA. TRBV21-1 is a known pseudogene. The CDR3 has 17 residues. The CDR3 coding sequence is TGTGCCAGCAGCAAAGCGCAAGATGGGCAGGGGATCGCTGAAGCTTTCTTT. Amino acid sequence: CASSKAQDGQGIAEAFF.

The chain employs TRBV21-1 and TRBJ1-4. TRBV21-1 is a pseudogene segment. This CDR3 spans 15 amino acids. CDR3 nucleotides: TGTGCCAGCAGCCTATGTGGACGGAATAATGAAAAACTGTTTTTT. Translation: CASSLCGRNNEKLFF.

This sequence joins TRBV20-1 and TRBJ1-1; D may be TRBD1 (6 bases). V was pared by 0 bases and J by 2 bases, with 13 bases between. Germline V gene data show CDR1 as DFQATT and CDR2 as SNEGSKA (reference sequence). This CDR3 is built from 15 residues. CDR3 loop: CSARDLRGVNTEAFF. The CDR3 coding sequence is TGCAGTGCTAGAGATCTGAGGGGGGTTAACACTGAAGCTTTCTTT.

This clonotype appeared a single time. The chain joins TRBV7-2 to TRBJ1-5; TRBD1 aligns across 8 bases. With 5 bases clipped from V and 3 bases from J, the junction kept 9 bases outside the gene matches. This CDR3 contains 16 residues. Germline assignment: CDR1 SGHTA and CDR2 FQGNSA. CDR3 DNA: TGTGCCAGCAGCACGGACAGGGATGACGCCAATCAGCCCCAGCATTTT. Translated, it gives CASSTDRDDANQPQHF.